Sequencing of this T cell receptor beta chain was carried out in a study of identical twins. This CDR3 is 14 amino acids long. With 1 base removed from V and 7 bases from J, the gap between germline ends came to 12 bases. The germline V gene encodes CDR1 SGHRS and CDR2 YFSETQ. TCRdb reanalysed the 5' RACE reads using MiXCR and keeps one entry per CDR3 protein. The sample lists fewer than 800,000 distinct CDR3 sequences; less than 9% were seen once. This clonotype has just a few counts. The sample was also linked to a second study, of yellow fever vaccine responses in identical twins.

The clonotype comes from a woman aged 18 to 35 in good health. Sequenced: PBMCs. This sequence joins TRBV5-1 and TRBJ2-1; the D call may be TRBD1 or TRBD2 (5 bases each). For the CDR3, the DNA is TGCGCCAGCAGCTTGACTGGGACGGCTAATGAGCAGTTCTTC. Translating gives CASSLTGTANEQFF.